One TCR beta chain is described in this entry. Its antigen specificity is not known. Per-base quality was not reported, and no clone a single base away is much larger than it. The data were obtained in a study of OX40 agonist ivuxolimab in advanced cancers. Regarding the research as a whole: The costimulatory receptor OX40 (CD134) was targeted by ivuxolimab, a fully human IgG2 agonistic monoclonal antibody. Intravenous ivuxolimab was administered to patients every 2 weeks at six dose levels: 0.01, 0.1, 0.3, 1.5, 3 and 10 mg/kg. Of the approximately 54 dose-escalation patients, hepatocellular carcinoma was present in some 19, melanoma in around 15, renal cell carcinoma in 9 and head and neck cancer in 9. A male proportion of 70% to 90% and a mean age of 60 years, ranging from about 20 to 85, were recorded for the dose-escalation cohort. Patients were allowed to have had prior anti-PD-1, anti-PD-L1 or anti-CTLA-4 therapy, and around two fifths of the dose-escalation patients had been treated with checkpoint inhibitors. Partial responses occurred in three dose-escalation patients: two with cutaneous melanoma and one with hepatocellular carcinoma. Peripheral TCRbeta sequencing aimed to test whether ivuxolimab altered TCR sequence diversity and caused clonal T-cell expansion. The paper describes the monotherapy dose-escalation part (N of about 50 patients) of the phase I trial of ivuxolimab.

V is trimmed back by 4 bases and J by 4 bases, and the junction contains 4 bases that no gene match accounts for. CDR1 and CDR2 are read off the germline V gene as SGHTA and FQGNSA. From the cysteine through the phenylalanine, the CDR3 covers 14 amino acids. Only the CDR3 DNA stays, 42 bases, in frame from base 1. Patients with a history of autoimmune disease or receiving systemic immunosuppression were excluded from the trial. Peripheral blood for TCR sequencing was collected from all dose cohorts at baseline, on cycle 4 day 1, and on cycle 7 day 1. The samples were taken from a phase I, first-in-human, multicenter, open-label dose-escalation trial of ivuxolimab. Adults with locally advanced or metastatic melanoma, renal cell, hepatocellular, or head and neck squamous cell carcinoma were enrolled in the trial. Before TCR sequencing, CD4+ and CD8+ T cells were separately sorted from peripheral blood.

Genomic DNA was extracted from sorted cells for sequencing of the TCRbeta CDR3 region. The immunoSEQ Assay was used for sequencing of TCRbeta CDR3 regions. TCRdb stores this immuneACCESS table with in-frame sequences only. Part of the clones is absent; in the studies checked, under half of the shortfall reflects unresolved V genes, and no reason is known for the rest. For this sample the table gives fewer than 140,000 clones, of which 90% were detected only once. The top ten constitute approximately 0.48% of the sample. What the authors observed across the whole study: The antigen specificity of the clonally expanded peripheral T cells was not determined. Low levels of normalized T-cell clonal expansion were also seen in some patients who did not respond. In the 0.1-3.0 mg/kg groups, partial responders had among the lowest normalized peripheral clonal expansion, particularly in CD8+ T cells. At doses of 0.1 to 3.0 mg/kg, clonal expansion of both CD4+ and CD8+ blood T cells was observed from baseline to week 6. After ivuxolimab, CD8+ T cells had more expanded clones than CD4+ T cells on average.

The sequence is built from TRBV7-2 and TRBJ2-1; 7 middle bases align to TRBD1. The TCR was taken from an adult with an advanced solid tumor such as melanoma, head and neck, liver or kidney cancer. The material sequenced was CD4+ or CD8+ T cells sorted from blood, taken in a trial of the OX40 agonist ivuxolimab. The nucleotides are TGTGCCAGCAGCTACGGGACAGAATACAATGAGCAGTTCTTC. This yields the protein CASSYGTEYNEQFF.